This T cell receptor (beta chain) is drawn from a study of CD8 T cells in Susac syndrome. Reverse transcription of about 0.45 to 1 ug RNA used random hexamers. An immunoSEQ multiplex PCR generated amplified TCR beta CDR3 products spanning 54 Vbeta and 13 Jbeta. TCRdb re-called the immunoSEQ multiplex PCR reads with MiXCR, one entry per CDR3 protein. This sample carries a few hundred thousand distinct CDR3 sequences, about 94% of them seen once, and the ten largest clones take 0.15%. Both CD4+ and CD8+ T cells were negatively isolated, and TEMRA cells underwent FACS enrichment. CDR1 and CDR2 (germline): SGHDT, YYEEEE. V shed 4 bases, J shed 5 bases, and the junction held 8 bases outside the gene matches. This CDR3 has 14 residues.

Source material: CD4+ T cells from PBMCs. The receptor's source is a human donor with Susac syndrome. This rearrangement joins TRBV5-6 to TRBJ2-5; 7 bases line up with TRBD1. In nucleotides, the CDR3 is TGTGCCAGCAGCACCGACGGGACAGCTGAGACCCAGTACTTC. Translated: CASSTDGTAETQYF.